This TCR beta chain was profiled in a study of T cell changes during pregnancy in multiple sclerosis. The table lists this clone with a few counts. V was pared by 8 bases and J by 5 bases, with 6 bases of the junction left unmatched. The CDR3 totals 12 residues. Germline values: CDR1 MNHEY, CDR2 SMNVEV (reference sequence). Using immunoSEQ multiplex PCR, the repertoire was profiled, and TCRdb retains in-frame clones only, with some absent. Of under 130,000 clones in the sample, approximately 90% were seen once. The chain employs TRBV27 and TRBJ2-7; 7 bases map to TRBD1. The source was peripheral blood, collected after pregnancy. The clonotype originates from a female donor with multiple sclerosis, enrolled in a pregnancy study. This chain's CDR3 is CASGIGGNEQYF. The DNA of the CDR3 is TGTGCCAGCGGGATAGGGGGCAACGAGCAGTACTTC.